The clone carrying this T cell receptor (beta chain) was detected only a few times. What it binds is not known. This sample was taken from a study of Graves' ophthalmopathy and Graves' hyperthyroidism. Turning to the study itself: Calling hyperthyroidism stable required that no ophthalmopathy show up within 18 months of follow-up.

Aged 18 to 65, hyperthyroidism patients had new diagnoses of under 2 months' duration. Patients with other autoimmune diseases, uncontrolled infections, pregnancy or lactation were excluded. V lost 4 bases to trimming and J lost 1 base, with 10 bases between them. Germline assignment: CDR1 SGHTA and CDR2 FQGTGA. The CDR3 sequence is 14 residues long. Study-wide points: Blood contained most expanded thyroid clonotypes exceeding 0.001 frequency.

The authors amplified TCR beta CDR3 regions from RNA transcripts. An opening RT-PCR round employed HTBI primers and preceded a second-round multiplex PCR. TCRdb reprocessed the multiplex PCR reads via MiXCR and lists one record per CDR3 protein. The top ten hold around 10% of the sample, which has 900,000 to 1,200,000 distinct CDR3 sequences, about 38% seen once. V usage is TRBV7-3 and J usage is TRBJ2-5; tentative D call: TRBD2 (6 bases). Source material: peripheral blood or thyroid tissue (not recorded which). This receptor was obtained from an adult man with Graves' hyperthyroidism. Here the CDR3 DNA reads TGTGCCAGCAGCTGGGGAGGCACCCAAGAGACCCAGTACTTC. This translates into CASSWGGTQETQYF.